This note documents a single TCR beta chain sequence. Using quantitative 5'-RACE with molecular barcodes, the authors made TCR beta libraries. TCRdb re-analysed the 5' RACE reads in MiXCR, keeping a single row per CDR3 protein. The sample carries 200,000 to 300,000 distinct CDR3 sequences, over 8.5% recorded once. This sample is part of a study of CD8 T cells in ankylosing spondylitis. V lost 0 bases and J lost 2; bases outside the gene matches: 8. This CDR3 has 18 amino acids. Germline V gene data show CDR1 as LNHNV and CDR2 as YYDKDF (reference sequence). This TCR came from a male donor with ankylosing spondylitis or in good health (not recorded which). The sample comprised blood, either unsorted or a sorted T cell fraction (not recorded which). This sequence joins TRBV15 and TRBJ2-3; 10 nucleotides agree with TRBD2. The CDR3 DNA is TGTGCCACCAGCAGAGATCTATTCCTAGCGGGGGACACAGATACGCAGTATTTT. Its translation: CATSRDLFLAGDTDTQYF. Full variable domain (rest looked up from reference TRBV15 and TRBJ2-3): DAMVIQNPRYQVTQFGKPVTLSCSQTLNHNVMYWYQQKSSQAPKLLFHYYDKDFNNEADTPDNFQSRRPNTSFCFLDIRSPGLGDTAMYLCATSRDLFLAGDTDTQYFGPGTRLTVL.